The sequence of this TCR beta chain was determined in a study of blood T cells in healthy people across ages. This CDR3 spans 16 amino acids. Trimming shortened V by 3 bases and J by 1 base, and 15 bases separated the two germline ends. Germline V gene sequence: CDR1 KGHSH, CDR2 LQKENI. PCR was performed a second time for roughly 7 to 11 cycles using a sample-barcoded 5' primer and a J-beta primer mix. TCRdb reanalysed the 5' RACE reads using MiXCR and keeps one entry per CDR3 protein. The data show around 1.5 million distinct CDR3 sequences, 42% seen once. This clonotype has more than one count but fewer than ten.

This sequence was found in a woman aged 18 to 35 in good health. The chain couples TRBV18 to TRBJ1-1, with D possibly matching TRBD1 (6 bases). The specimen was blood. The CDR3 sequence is CASSPPGHSENTEAFF. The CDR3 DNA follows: TGTGCCAGCTCACCTCCGGGACACTCAGAGAACACTGAAGCTTTCTTT.